This TCR beta chain was found in a study of blood T cell repertoires in COVID-19. CDR3 size: 15 residues. CDR1 and CDR2 from the germline V gene are LGHDT and YNNKEL (reference sequence). Trimming removed 1 base from V and 2 bases from J, with 11 bases in between. Generated by immunoSEQ multiplex PCR, the TCRdb table keeps only in-frame clones and is missing some. The table includes 100,000 to 150,000 clones, 65% to 85% detected once. The chain has TRBV3-1 (or the pseudogene TRBV3-2) and TRBJ2-5; TRBD1 is a possible D gene (6 bases). The sequence derives from a man older than 75 with active or convalescent COVID-19. The sample comprised peripheral blood. This chain's CDR3 is CASSQGRGAQETQYF. The CDR3 nucleotides read TGTGCCAGCAGCCAAGGCAGGGGTGCTCAAGAGACCCAGTACTTC.